This record looks at one TCR beta chain sequence and its context. The record originates from a study of blood T cell repertoires in COVID-19. Study-wide background: The United States, Italy and Spain were the sources of the acute and convalescent COVID-19 samples. PBMCs, B-cell-depleted T cells, or T cells provided the cDNA or gDNA that made up the material.

Authors' methods: It was from reference gene primer amplification that nucleated cell counts were estimated. Measured with immunoSEQ multiplex PCR; TCRdb has only the in-frame clones, and not every one. The DNA was the basis for D and trimming; V, J and clone size are from that table. The sample includes some 100,000 clones, more than 75% of them seen just once. CDR3 length equals 14 residues. J was trimmed by 5 bases and V by 5 bases; bases with no gene match: 7. The V gene's germline CDR1 is SEHNR and CDR2 FQNEAQ (reference sequence). The chain uses TRBV7-9 and TRBJ2-5; 8 bases map to TRBD1. Sequencing was done on a sample of peripheral blood. The sequence was obtained from a man between 50 and 59 years old with acute or convalescent COVID-19. The CDR3 reads CASSVQGARETQYF. The CDR3 DNA reads TGTGCCAGCAGCGTCCAGGGGGCTAGGGAGACCCAGTACTTC.